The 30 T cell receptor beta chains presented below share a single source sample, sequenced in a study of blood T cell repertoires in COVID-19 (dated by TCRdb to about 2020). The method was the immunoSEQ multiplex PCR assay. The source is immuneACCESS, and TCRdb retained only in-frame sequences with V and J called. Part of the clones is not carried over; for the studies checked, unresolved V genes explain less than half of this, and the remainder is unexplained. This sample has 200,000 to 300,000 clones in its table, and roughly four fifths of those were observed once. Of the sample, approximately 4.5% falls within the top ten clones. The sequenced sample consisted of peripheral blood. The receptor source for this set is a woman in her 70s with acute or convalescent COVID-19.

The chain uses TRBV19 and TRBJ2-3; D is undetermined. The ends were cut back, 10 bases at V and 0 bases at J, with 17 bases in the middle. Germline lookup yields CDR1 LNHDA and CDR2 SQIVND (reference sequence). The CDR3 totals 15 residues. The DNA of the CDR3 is TGTGCCACCTCAGAGTTTGGAGCTAGCACAGATACGCAGTATTTT. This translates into CATSEFGASTDTQYF.

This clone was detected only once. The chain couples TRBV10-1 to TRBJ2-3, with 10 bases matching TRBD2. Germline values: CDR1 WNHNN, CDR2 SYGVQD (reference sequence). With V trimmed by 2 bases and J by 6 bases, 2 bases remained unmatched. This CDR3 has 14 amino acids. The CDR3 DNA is TGCGCCAGCAGTGAGATGACTAGCGGGGATACGCAGTATTTT. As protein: CASSEMTSGDTQYF.

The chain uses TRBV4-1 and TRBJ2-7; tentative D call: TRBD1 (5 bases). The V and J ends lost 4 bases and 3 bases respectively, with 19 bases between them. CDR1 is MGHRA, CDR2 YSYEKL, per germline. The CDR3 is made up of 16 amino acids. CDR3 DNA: TGCGCCAGCAGCCCTTTTGAAAGGGCAGGGTTCTACGAGCAGTACTTC. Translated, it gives CASSPFERAGFYEQYF.

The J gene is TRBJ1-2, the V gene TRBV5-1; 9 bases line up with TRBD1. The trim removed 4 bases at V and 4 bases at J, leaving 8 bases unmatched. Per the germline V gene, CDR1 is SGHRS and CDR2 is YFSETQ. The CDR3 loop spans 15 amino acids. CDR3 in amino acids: CASSPSGQGPYGYTF. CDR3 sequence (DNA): TGCGCCAGCAGCCCTTCGGGACAGGGTCCCTATGGCTACACCTTC.

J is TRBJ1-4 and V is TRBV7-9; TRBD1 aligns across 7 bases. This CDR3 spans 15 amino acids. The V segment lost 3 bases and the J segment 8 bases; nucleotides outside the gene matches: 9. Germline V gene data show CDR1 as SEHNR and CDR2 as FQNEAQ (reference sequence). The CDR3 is CASSLNTGVGEKLFF. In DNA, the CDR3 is TGTGCCAGCAGCTTGAATACAGGGGTTGGGGAAAAACTGTTTTTT.

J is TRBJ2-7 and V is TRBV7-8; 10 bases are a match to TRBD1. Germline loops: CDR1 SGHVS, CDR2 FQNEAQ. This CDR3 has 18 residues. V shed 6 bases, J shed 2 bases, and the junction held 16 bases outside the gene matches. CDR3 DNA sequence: TGTGCCAGCAGAATAAACCTGGCCGGGACAGGGGACGCCTACGAGCAGTACTTC. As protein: CASRINLAGTGDAYEQYF.

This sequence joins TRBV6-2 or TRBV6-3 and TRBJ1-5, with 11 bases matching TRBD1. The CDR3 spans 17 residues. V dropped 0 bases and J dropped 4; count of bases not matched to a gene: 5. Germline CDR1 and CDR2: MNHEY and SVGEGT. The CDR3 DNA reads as TGTGCCAGCAGTTACTCCGGACAGGGGGCGAGGAATCAGCCCCAGCATTTT. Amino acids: CASSYSGQGARNQPQHF.

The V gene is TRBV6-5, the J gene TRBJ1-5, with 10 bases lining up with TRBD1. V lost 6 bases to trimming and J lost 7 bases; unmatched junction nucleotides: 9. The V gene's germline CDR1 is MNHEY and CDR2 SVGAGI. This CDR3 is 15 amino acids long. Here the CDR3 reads CASSQDRGQPQPQHF. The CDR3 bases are TGTGCCAGCAGCCAAGACAGGGGGCAACCCCAGCCCCAGCATTTT.

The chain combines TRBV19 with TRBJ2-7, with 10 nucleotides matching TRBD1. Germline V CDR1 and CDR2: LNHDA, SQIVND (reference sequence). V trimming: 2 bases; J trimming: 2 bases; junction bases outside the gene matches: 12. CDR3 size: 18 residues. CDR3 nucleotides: TGTGCCAGTAGTATATATTCTCCTCGGGGACAGGGGACCTACGAGCAGTACTTC. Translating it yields CASSIYSPRGQGTYEQYF.

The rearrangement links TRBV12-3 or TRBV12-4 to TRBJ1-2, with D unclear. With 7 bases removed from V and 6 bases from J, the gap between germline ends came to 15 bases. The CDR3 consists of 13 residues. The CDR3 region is CASTLGRYNGYTF. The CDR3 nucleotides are TGTGCCAGCACCCTGGGCAGGTATAATGGCTACACCTTC.

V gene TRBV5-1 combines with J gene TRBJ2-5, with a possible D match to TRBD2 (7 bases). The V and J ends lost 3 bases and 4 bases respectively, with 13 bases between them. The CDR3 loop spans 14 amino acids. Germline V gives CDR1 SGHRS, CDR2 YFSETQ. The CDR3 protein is CASSSGGLGETQYF. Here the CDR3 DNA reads TGCGCCAGCAGCTCCGGGGGGCTCGGAGAGACCCAGTACTTC. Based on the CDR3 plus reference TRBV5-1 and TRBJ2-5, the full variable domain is KAGVTQTPRYLIKTRGQQVTLSCSPISGHRSVSWYQQTPGQGLQFLFEYFSETQRNKGNFPGRFSGRQFSNSRSEMNVSTLELGDSALYLCASSSGGLGETQYFGPGTRLLVL.

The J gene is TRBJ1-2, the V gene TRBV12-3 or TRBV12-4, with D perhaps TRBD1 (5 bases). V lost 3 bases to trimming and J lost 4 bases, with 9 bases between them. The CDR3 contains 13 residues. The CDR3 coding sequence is TGTGCCAGCAGTTTTGGGGGGGGCTATGGCTACACCTTC. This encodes CASSFGGGYGYTF.

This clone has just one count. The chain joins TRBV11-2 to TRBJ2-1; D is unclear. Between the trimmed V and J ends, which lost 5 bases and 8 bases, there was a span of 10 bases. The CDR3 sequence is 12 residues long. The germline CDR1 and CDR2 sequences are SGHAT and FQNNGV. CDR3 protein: CASSPREDEQFF. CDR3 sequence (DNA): TGTGCCAGCAGCCCCCGTGAGGATGAGCAGTTCTTC. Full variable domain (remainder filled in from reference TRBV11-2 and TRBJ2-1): EAGVAQSPRYKIIEKRQSVAFWCNPISGHATLYWYQQILGQGPKLLIQFQNNGVVDDSQLPKDRFSAERLKGVDSTLKIQPAKLEDSAVYLCASSPREDEQFFGPGTRLTVL.

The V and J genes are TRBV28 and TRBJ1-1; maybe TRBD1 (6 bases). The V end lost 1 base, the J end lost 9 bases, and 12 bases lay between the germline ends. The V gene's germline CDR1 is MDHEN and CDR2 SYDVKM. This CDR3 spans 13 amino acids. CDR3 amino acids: CASSLYRQGKAFF. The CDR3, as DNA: TGTGCCAGCAGTTTATACAGGCAGGGGAAAGCTTTCTTT.

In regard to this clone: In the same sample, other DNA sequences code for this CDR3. In DNA form, the CDR3 reads TGTGCCAGCAGTTTAAAACTTAACTATGGCTACACCTTC. Protein sequence: CASSLKLNYGYTF. The chain recombines TRBV12-3 or TRBV12-4 with TRBJ1-2; D gene ambiguous. The CDR3 length is 13 residues. V was clipped by 2 bases and J by 1 base, with 5 bases between them.

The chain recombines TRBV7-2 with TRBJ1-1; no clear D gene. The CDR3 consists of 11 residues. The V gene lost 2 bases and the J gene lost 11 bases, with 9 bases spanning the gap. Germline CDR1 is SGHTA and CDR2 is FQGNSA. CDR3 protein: CASSLMREAFF. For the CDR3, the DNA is TGTGCCAGCAGCTTAATGAGAGAGGCTTTCTTT.

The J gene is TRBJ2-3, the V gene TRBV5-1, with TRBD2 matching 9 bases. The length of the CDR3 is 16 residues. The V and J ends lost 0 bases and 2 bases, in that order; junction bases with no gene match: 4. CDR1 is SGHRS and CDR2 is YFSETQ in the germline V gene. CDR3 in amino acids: CASSLERGDLTDTQYF. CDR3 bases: TGCGCCAGCAGCTTGGAGCGGGGGGACCTCACAGATACGCAGTATTTT.

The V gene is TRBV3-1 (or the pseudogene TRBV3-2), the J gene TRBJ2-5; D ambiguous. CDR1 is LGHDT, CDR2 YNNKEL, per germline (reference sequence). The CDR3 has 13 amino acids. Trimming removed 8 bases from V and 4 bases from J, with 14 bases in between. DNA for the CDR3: TGTGCCAGCCACATCAGCGATTCAGAGACCCAGTACTTC. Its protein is CASHISDSETQYF.

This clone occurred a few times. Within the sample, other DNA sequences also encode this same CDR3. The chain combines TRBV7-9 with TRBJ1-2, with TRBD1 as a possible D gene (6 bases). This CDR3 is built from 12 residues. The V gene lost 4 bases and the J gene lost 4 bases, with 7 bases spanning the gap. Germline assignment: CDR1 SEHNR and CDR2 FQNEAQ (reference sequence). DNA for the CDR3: TGTGCCAGCAGCTCACAGGGCTATGGCTACACCTTC. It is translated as CASSSQGYGYTF.

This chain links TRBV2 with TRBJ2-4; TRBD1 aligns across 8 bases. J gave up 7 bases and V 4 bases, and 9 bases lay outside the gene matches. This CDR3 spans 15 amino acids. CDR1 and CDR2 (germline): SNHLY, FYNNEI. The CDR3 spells CASSGGGQVNNIQYF. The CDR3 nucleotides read TGTGCCAGCAGTGGAGGGGGACAGGTCAATAACATTCAGTACTTC.

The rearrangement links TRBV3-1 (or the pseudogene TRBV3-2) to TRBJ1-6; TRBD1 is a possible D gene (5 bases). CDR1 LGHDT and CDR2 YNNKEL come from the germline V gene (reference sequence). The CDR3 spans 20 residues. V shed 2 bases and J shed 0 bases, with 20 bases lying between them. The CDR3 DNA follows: TGTGCCAGCAGCCAATACCCCGGGACTCTTAGGGGCTCCTATAATTCACCCCTCCACTTT. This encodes CASSQYPGTLRGSYNSPLHF.

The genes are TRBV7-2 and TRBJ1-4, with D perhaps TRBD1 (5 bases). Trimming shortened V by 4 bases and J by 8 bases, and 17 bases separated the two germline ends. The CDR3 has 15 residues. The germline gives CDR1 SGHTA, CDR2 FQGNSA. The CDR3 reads CASSSVGGKGEKLFF. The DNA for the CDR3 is TGTGCCAGCAGCTCCGTCGGGGGAAAAGGGGAAAAACTGTTTTTT. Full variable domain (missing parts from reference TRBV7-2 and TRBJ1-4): GAGVSQSPSNKVTEKGKDVELRCDPISGHTALYWYRQSLGQGLEFLIYFQGNSAPDKSGLPSDRFSAERTGGSVSTLTIQRTQQEDSAVYLCASSSVGGKGEKLFFGSGTQLSVL.

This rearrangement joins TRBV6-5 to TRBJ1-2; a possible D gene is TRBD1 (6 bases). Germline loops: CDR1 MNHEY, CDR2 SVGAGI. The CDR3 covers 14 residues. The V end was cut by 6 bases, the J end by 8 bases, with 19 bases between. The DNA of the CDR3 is TGTGCCAGCAGCTCCGGGACACTCGATGGAGGCTACACCTTC. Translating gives CASSSGTLDGGYTF.

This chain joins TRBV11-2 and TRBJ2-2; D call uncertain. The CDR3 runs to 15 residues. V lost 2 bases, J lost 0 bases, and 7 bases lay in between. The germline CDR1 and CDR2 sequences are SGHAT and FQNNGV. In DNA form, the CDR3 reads TGTGCCAGCAGCTTAAGCCATTCGAACACCGGGGAGCTGTTTTTT. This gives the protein CASSLSHSNTGELFF.

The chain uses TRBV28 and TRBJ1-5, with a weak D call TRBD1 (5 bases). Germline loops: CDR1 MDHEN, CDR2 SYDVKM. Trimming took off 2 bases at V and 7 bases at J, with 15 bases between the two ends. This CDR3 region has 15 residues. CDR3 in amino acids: CASSLEAGHRQPQHF. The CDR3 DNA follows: TGTGCCAGCAGTTTAGAGGCCGGCCACAGGCAGCCCCAGCATTTT.

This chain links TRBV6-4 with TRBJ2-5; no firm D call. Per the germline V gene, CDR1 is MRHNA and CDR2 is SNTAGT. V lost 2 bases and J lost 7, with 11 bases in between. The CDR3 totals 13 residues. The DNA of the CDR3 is TGTGCCAGCAGTGACGCCCTGACGGGGACCCAGTACTTC. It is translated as CASSDALTGTQYF.

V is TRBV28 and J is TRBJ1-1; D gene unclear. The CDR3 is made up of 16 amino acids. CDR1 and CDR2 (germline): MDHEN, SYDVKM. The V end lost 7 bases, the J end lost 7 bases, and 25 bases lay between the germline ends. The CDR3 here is CASTRQGPLTDREAFF. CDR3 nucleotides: TGTGCCAGCACGCGACAAGGCCCTCTAACGGATCGTGAAGCTTTCTTT.

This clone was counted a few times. CDR3 sequence: CASSAMTSGWELFF. CDR3 coding DNA: TGTGCCAGCAGTGCTATGACTAGCGGGTGGGAGCTGTTTTTT. The V call is TRBV6-2 or TRBV6-3, the J call TRBJ2-2; 10 nucleotides line up with TRBD2. With V trimmed by 5 bases and J by 9 bases, 6 bases remained unmatched. Germline V gene data show CDR1 as MNHEY and CDR2 as SVGEGT. The CDR3 is made up of 14 amino acids.

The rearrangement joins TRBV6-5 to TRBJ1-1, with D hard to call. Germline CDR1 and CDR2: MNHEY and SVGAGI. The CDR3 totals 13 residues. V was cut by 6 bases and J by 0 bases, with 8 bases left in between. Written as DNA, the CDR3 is TGTGCCAGCAGGCGACAAGTGAACACTGAAGCTTTCTTT. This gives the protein CASRRQVNTEAFF.

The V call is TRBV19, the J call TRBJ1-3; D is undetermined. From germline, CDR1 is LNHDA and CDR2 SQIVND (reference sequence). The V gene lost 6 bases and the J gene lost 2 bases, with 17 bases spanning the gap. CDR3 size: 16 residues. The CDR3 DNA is TGTGCCAGTAGGGAGGAGATGGGAGGTCCTGGAAACACCATATATTTT. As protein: CASREEMGGPGNTIYF.